This passage covers 20 T cell receptor beta chains from one sample sequenced in a study of T cell repertoires in aging, cancer and after chemotherapy. TCR beta rearrangements were amplified from peripheral blood genomic DNA. A mixed TRB-A/B primer pool amplified rearranged TRB by multiplex touch-down PCR. TCRdb itself ran the multiplex PCR reads through MiXCR, one entry per CDR3 protein. This sample has some 4,300 distinct CDR3 sequences, with about 26% found just once. Sequenced sample: blood. These receptors were obtained from a human donor with a solid tumor.

This clonotype is medium-sized (0.01 to 0.1%) in the sample. The chain carries TRBV5-1 and TRBJ2-2; D is possibly TRBD1 (6 bases). Trimming cost V 0 bases and J 7 bases, with 13 bases left between them. The CDR3 has 15 amino acids. Looked up from germline, CDR1 is SGHRS and CDR2 is YFSETQ. CDR3 coding DNA: TGCGCCAGCAGCTTGGAGGGGGTCGCGGGCGGGGAGCTGTTTTTT. Translated, it gives CASSLEGVAGGELFF.

This rearrangement joins TRBV24-1 to TRBJ1-5; 10 bases map to TRBD1. Looked up from germline, CDR1 is KGHDR and CDR2 is SFDVKD. The CDR3 totals 16 residues. J gave up 0 bases and V 4 bases, and 2 bases lay outside the gene matches. The CDR3 reads CATSEGTGDSNQPQHF. DNA for the CDR3: TGTGCCACCAGTGAAGGGACAGGGGATAGCAATCAGCCCCAGCATTTT.

V is TRBV12-3 or TRBV12-4 and J is TRBJ1-3; 7 bases agree with TRBD1. The CDR3 covers 15 residues. V shed 6 bases, J shed 4 bases, and the junction held 9 bases outside the gene matches. The CDR3 is CASSYRTGEGNTIYF. As DNA, the CDR3 is TGTGCCAGCAGCTATAGGACAGGAGAAGGAAACACCATATATTTT.

The V gene is TRBV20-1, the J gene TRBJ1-2, with D unresolved. CDR1 DFQATT and CDR2 SNEGSKA come from the germline V gene (reference sequence). This CDR3 is built from 12 residues. V lost 5 bases, J lost 4 bases, and 11 bases lay in between. DNA of the CDR3: TGCAGTGCTCCCTGGGCGTCCTATGGCTACACCTTC. It encodes CSAPWASYGYTF.

By proportion, this clonotype is medium-sized. This chain joins TRBV6-6 and TRBJ1-3; 7 bases line up with TRBD1. Trimming cost V 5 bases and J 0 bases; bases outside gene matches: 7. The germline gives CDR1 MNHNY, CDR2 SVGAGI (reference sequence). The CDR3 loop spans 16 amino acids. CDR3 in amino acids: CASSIATGNSGNTIYF. CDR3 sequence (DNA): TGTGCCAGCAGTATCGCGACAGGGAACTCTGGAAACACCATATATTTT.

This clonotype ranks as medium-sized (0.01 to 0.1%). The chain carries TRBV27 and TRBJ2-2; 14 bases map to TRBD2. Trimming removed 5 bases from V and 1 base from J; junction bases left unmatched: 6. The germline V gene has CDR1 MNHEY and CDR2 SMNVEV (reference sequence). CDR3 length: 18 residues. The CDR3 sequence is CASSQGLAGAGNTGELFF. CDR3 sequence (DNA): TGTGCCAGCAGTCAGGGACTAGCGGGAGCCGGGAACACCGGGGAGCTGTTTTTT.

As for this clonotype: This may come from a read error, since a much larger clone is one base off. The CDR3: CASGRAEHYGYTF. The CDR3, as DNA: TGTGCCAGTGGGAGGGCAGAACACTATGGCTACACCTTC. This chain uses TRBV6-1 with TRBJ1-2; D ambiguous. The V gene's germline CDR1 is MNHNS and CDR2 SASEGT. V was shortened by 9 bases and J by 3 bases, with 14 bases between the two germline ends. This CDR3 has 13 residues.

In this sample, this clonotype turned up a few times. This chain joins TRBV20-1 and TRBJ2-2; possible D gene TRBD2, 5 bases. This CDR3 has 14 amino acids. Germline values: CDR1 DFQATT, CDR2 SNEGSKA (reference sequence). V shed 1 base and J shed 3 bases, with 9 bases lying between them. The CDR3 nucleotides read TGCAGTGCTAGAGGCGGGTTCGACACCGGGGAGCTGTTTTTT. The encoded protein is CSARGGFDTGELFF.

V is TRBV7-4 and J is TRBJ2-1; D gene ambiguous. Germline assignment: CDR1 SGHVT and CDR2 SQSDAQ. V was pared by 4 bases and J by 5 bases, with 12 bases between. The CDR3 contains 14 residues. The CDR3 sequence: CASSSYEAHNEQFF. The CDR3 DNA follows: TGTGCCAGCAGCTCATACGAGGCCCACAATGAGCAGTTCTTC.

Worth noting for this clonotype: Since a much larger clone is just one base distant, this may be a read error. V usage is TRBV15 and J usage is TRBJ1-1; no firm D call. The CDR3 totals 16 residues. Germline V gives CDR1 LNHNV, CDR2 YYDKDF (reference sequence). V was clipped by 1 base and J by 0 bases, with 12 bases between them. The CDR3 nucleotides read TGTGCCACCAGCAGAGTTGGGCGCAATATGAACACTGAAGCTTTCTTT. Encoded protein: CATSRVGRNMNTEAFF.

This clonotype appeared a few times. The chain recombines TRBV6-6 with TRBJ1-5; 9 bases line up with TRBD1. Germline values: CDR1 MNHNY, CDR2 SVGAGI (reference sequence). The CDR3 runs 14 residues. V lost 6 bases to trimming and J lost 7 bases; unmatched junction nucleotides: 7. CDR3 in DNA: TGTGCCAGCAGCTCGACAGGGGGAGGCCAGCCCCAGCATTTT. Protein: CASSSTGGGQPQHF.

Relative to its sample, this clonotype is medium-sized (0.01 to 0.1%). The V gene is TRBV6-5, the J gene TRBJ2-1; 11 positions agree with TRBD2. The CDR3 extends over 16 amino acids. V dropped 6 bases and J dropped 3; count of bases not matched to a gene: 7. Germline V CDR1 and CDR2: MNHEY, SVGAGI. CDR3 sequence reads: CASRDSTSGIYNEQFF. The DNA for the CDR3 is TGTGCCAGCAGGGATTCGACTAGCGGGATCTACAATGAGCAGTTCTTC.

In its sample, this clonotype is medium-sized (0.01 to 0.1%). This rearrangement joins TRBV27 to TRBJ2-2, with D perhaps TRBD2 (6 bases). Germline values: CDR1 MNHEY, CDR2 SMNVEV (reference sequence). V lost 2 bases and J lost 0, with 10 bases in between. The CDR3 is 16 residues long. The CDR3 DNA reads TGTGCCAGCAGTTTACCCGCGGGATCGAACACCGGGGAGCTGTTTTTT. Protein sequence: CASSLPAGSNTGELFF.

Relative to its sample, this clonotype is medium-sized. The chain carries TRBV6-5 and TRBJ2-1; 7 bases are shared with TRBD1. CDR1 is MNHEY, CDR2 SVGAGI, per germline. Losses at the gene ends were 4 bases for V and 3 bases for J; bases not matched to a gene: 15. The CDR3 loop spans 18 amino acids. CDR3 in DNA: TGTGCCAGCAGTTTATCAATACCGGGACAGTTTAACTACAATGAGCAGTTCTTC. Translation: CASSLSIPGQFNYNEQFF.

By frequency in the sample, this clonotype is medium-sized (0.01 to 0.1%). The V gene is TRBV19, the J gene TRBJ1-6; no clear D. Germline loops: CDR1 LNHDA, CDR2 SQIVND (reference sequence). Trimming left V 6 bases short and J 2 bases short, with 20 bases between. The CDR3 contains 18 residues. CDR3 sequence (DNA): TGTGCCAGTAGCACTCTCCGGAACGGAAGGGCCTATAATTCACCCCTCCACTTT. It translates to CASSTLRNGRAYNSPLHF.

This clonotype qualifies as medium-sized. The chain joins TRBV6-1 to TRBJ1-6; 7 bases align to TRBD1. Unmatched junction bases numbered 3, after V lost 5 bases and J lost 8 bases. The CDR3 extends over 13 amino acids. The germline gives CDR1 MNHNS, CDR2 SASEGT. CDR3 loop: CASSRQGYSPLHF. In DNA, the CDR3 is TGTGCCAGCAGTAGACAGGGATATTCACCCCTCCACTTT.

By sample fraction, this clonotype is medium-sized. The V and J genes are TRBV14 and TRBJ2-1; 12 bases match TRBD2. The germline gives CDR1 SGHDN, CDR2 FVKESK. The CDR3 is made up of 18 amino acids. The V and J ends lost 1 base and 5 bases, in that order; junction bases with no gene match: 9. CDR3 in amino acids: CASSQAWPSGRADNEQFF. In DNA form, the CDR3 reads TGTGCCAGCAGCCAAGCCTGGCCTAGCGGGAGGGCCGACAATGAGCAGTTCTTC.

This clonotype appeared a few times. The chain is built from TRBV12-5 and TRBJ2-1, with 7 bases that match TRBD1. V shed 6 bases, J shed 5 bases, and the junction held 7 bases outside the gene matches. The CDR3 covers 14 residues. Germline V lookup: CDR1 LGHNT, CDR2 FRNRAP. This CDR3 reads CASGAGGYDNEQFF. CDR3 coding DNA: TGTGCTAGTGGAGCAGGGGGTTACGACAATGAGCAGTTCTTC.

By share, this clonotype counts as medium-sized. The rearrangement links TRBV29-1 to TRBJ2-7, with 9 bases identical to TRBD2. The CDR3 consists of 14 residues. V lost 5 bases, J lost 4 bases, and 9 bases stayed unmatched. Germline V gene sequence: CDR1 SQVTM, CDR2 ANQGSEA. This CDR3 is CSVSRAGGGYEQYF. The CDR3 DNA is TGCAGCGTTTCTCGAGCGGGGGGTGGATACGAGCAGTACTTC.

DNA for the CDR3: TGTGCCAGCAGTTTTACTAGCGGGGCTACCGAGCAGTACTTC. It encodes CASSFTSGATEQYF. The chain recombines TRBV12-3 or TRBV12-4 with TRBJ2-7; TRBD2 agrees at 10 bases. The CDR3 is made up of 14 amino acids. With V trimmed by 3 bases and J by 6 bases, 5 bases remained unmatched.